The rows below give T cell receptor beta chains drawn from one sample of a study of blood T cell repertoires in COVID-19. This table comes from immunoSEQ multiplex PCR, and its TCRdb copy is limited to in-frame clones, with some not included. The sample lists around 260,000 clones, 85% occurring once. Sequencing was performed on peripheral blood. The receptor source for this set is a human donor in a cohort sampled during active COVID-19. Both conserved end residues are part of each CDR3. D genes are given only for firm matches. Expanded clones are given a class, and other clones once, few, many or no size at all.

TRBV6-5,TRBJ1-1,.,.,14,CASRILRGGTEAFF,TGTGCCAGCAGAATCCTCAGAGGGGGCACTGAAGCTTTCTTT
TRBV3-1/TRBV3-2,TRBJ2-4,.,.,14,CASSQDIRKNIQYF,TGTGCCAGCAGCCAAGATATCCGCAAAAACATTCAGTACTTC
TRBV7-9,TRBJ2-2,.,.,14,CASTRLSGDGELFF,TGTGCCAGCACCCGCTTATCAGGGGACGGGGAGCTGTTTTTT
TRBV1,TRBJ2-5,.,.,16,CTSSQVGLTYQETQYF,TGCACCAGCAGCCAAGTGGGACTCACGTACCAAGAGACCCAGTACTTC
TRBV24-1,TRBJ1-1,.,.,11,CATIRDTEAFF,TGTGCCACCATACGAGACACTGAAGCTTTCTTT
TRBV27,TRBJ1-2,TRBD1,.,16,CASSLFFLAGGYGYTF,TGTGCCAGCAGTTTATTTTTCCTAGCAGGGGGCTATGGCTACACCTTC
TRBV3-1/TRBV3-2,TRBJ1-6,.,few,15,CASSPGGERHSPLHF,TGTGCCAGCAGCCCCGGGGGGGAAAGGCATTCACCCCTCCACTTT
TRBV10-2,TRBJ2-5,TRBD2,.,13,CASRDDWGGAQYF,TGCGCCAGCAGGGACGACTGGGGGGGTGCCCAGTACTTC
TRBV5-1,TRBJ2-7,.,.,16,CASSAGMRGPHNEQYF,TGCGCCAGCAGCGCGGGAATGCGGGGGCCCCACAACGAGCAGTACTTC
TRBV11-3,TRBJ1-1,.,.,14,CASSLGLKNTEAFF,TGTGCCAGCAGCTTGGGACTGAAGAACACTGAAGCTTTCTTT
TRBV30,TRBJ1-5,.,.,14,CAWSVPLQWQPQHF,TGTGCCTGGAGTGTACCCCTGCAGTGGCAGCCCCAGCATTTT
TRBV5-1,TRBJ2-1,TRBD2,.,16,CASSATSGTTYNEQFF,TGCGCCAGCAGCGCGACTAGCGGGACCACCTACAATGAGCAGTTCTTC
TRBV28,TRBJ1-5,.,.,16,CASSPQKAAGNQPQHF,TGTGCCAGCAGTCCCCAAAAAGCGGCTGGCAATCAGCCCCAGCATTTT
TRBV5-4,TRBJ2-2,.,few,13,CASTTTMTGELFF,TGTGCCAGCACCACCACTATGACCGGGGAGCTGTTTTTT
TRBV15,TRBJ2-3,TRBD1,.,16,CATSRGQGKTTDTQYF,TGTGCCACCAGCAGAGGACAGGGGAAGACGACAGATACGCAGTATTTT
TRBV5-1,TRBJ2-7,.,.,11,CASSLAGEQYF,TGCGCCAGCAGCTTGGCCGGGGAGCAGTACTTC
TRBV7-9,TRBJ1-1,TRBD1,once,16,CASSLKAGQVNTEAFF,TGTGCCAGCAGCTTAAAGGCCGGACAGGTGAACACTGAAGCTTTCTTT
TRBV1,TRBJ2-6,.,few,17,CTSSQARLASGANVLTF,TGCACCAGCAGCCAAGCCCGACTAGCGTCTGGGGCCAACGTCCTGACTTTC
TRBV2,TRBJ2-6,.,once,15,CASSANRAGANVLTF,TGTGCCAGCAGTGCCAACAGGGCTGGGGCCAACGTCCTGACTTTC
TRBV20-1,TRBJ1-5,TRBD1,.,13,CSASLSGGQPQHF,TGCAGTGCTAGTCTTTCAGGGGGTCAGCCCCAGCATTTT
TRBV28,TRBJ2-7,.,.,13,CASMPFSSYEQYF,TGTGCCAGCATGCCTTTTAGCTCCTACGAGCAGTACTTC
TRBV29-1,TRBJ1-3,.,.,12,CSGRVSGNTIYF,TGCAGCGGCAGGGTCTCTGGAAACACCATATATTTT
TRBV20-1,TRBJ1-1,.,.,11,CSASELTEAFF,TGCAGTGCTAGTGAATTAACTGAAGCTTTCTTT
TRBV24-1,TRBJ2-3,TRBD1,.,18,CATSDWDPGTGPTDTQYF,TGTGCCACCAGTGATTGGGATCCCGGGACAGGCCCCACAGATACGCAGTATTTT
TRBV5-1,TRBJ2-1,TRBD2,.,16,CASSLVVREGRNEQFF,TGCGCCAGCAGCTTGGTAGTCCGGGAGGGCCGCAATGAGCAGTTCTTC
TRBV10-1,TRBJ2-7,.,.,16,CASISPLECSSYEQYF,TGCGCCAGCATTAGCCCGTTGGAGTGTAGCTCCTACGAGCAGTACTTC
TRBV7-9,TRBJ2-7,TRBD2,.,14,CASSPSGKSYEQYF,TGTGCCAGCAGCCCCAGCGGGAAATCCTACGAGCAGTACTTC
TRBV7-9,TRBJ1-1,.,.,14,CASSLAAMNTEAFF,TGTGCCAGCAGCTTAGCAGCCATGAACACTGAAGCTTTCTTT
TRBV28,TRBJ2-2,TRBD2,.,14,CASSGLAGGGELFF,TGTGCCAGCAGCGGACTAGCGGGGGGCGGGGAGCTGTTTTTT
TRBV19,TRBJ1-5,.,.,16,CASTSTWGGVDQPQHF,TGTGCCAGTACCTCCACCTGGGGGGGTGTCGATCAGCCCCAGCATTTT
TRBV9,TRBJ1-1,TRBD1,.,16,CASSVVADRGNTEAFF,TGTGCCAGCAGCGTAGTCGCGGACAGGGGGAACACTGAAGCTTTCTTT
TRBV5-1,TRBJ2-3,TRBD2,.,14,CASSREGITDTQYF,TGCGCCAGCAGTCGGGAGGGAATCACAGATACGCAGTATTTT
TRBV19,TRBJ2-1,TRBD2,.,14,CASSGGLAGGQQFF,TGTGCCAGTAGTGGGGGGCTAGCGGGAGGACAGCAGTTCTTC
TRBV12-3/TRBV12-4,TRBJ2-7,.,.,12,CASSLSRSEQYF,TGTGCCAGCAGTTTGTCGCGATCCGAGCAGTACTTC
TRBV5-4,TRBJ1-2,.,.,12,CASSLSVYGYTF,TGTGCCAGCAGCTTGTCGGTCTATGGCTACACCTTC
TRBV5-1,TRBJ1-4,.,.,14,CASSLRGENEKLFF,TGCGCCAGCAGCTTGCGGGGGGAGAATGAAAAACTGTTTTTT
TRBV21-1,TRBJ2-3,.,.,20,CASILMLRQGQGGTTDTQYF,TGTGCCAGCATCCTTATGCTGCGACAGGGGCAAGGAGGAACGACAGATACGCAGTATTTT
TRBV30,TRBJ1-4,.,.,15,CAWSPRQGLNEKLFF,TGTGCCTGGTCCCCCCGGCAGGGGCTTAATGAAAAACTGTTTTTT
TRBV5-1,TRBJ2-3,.,.,14,CASSLGRSGDTQYF,TGCGCCAGCAGCTTGGGTCGAAGCGGAGATACGCAGTATTTT
TRBV7-2,TRBJ1-2,.,.,13,CASSQDRNYGYTF,TGTGCCAGCAGCCAAGACAGAAACTATGGCTACACCTTC
TRBV9,TRBJ2-5,TRBD2,.,17,CASSVGTGGGAQETQYF,TGTGCCAGCAGCGTGGGAACGGGCGGGGGGGCCCAAGAGACCCAGTACTTC
TRBV10-3,TRBJ2-3,TRBD2,.,15,CAISVSGRNKDTQYF,TGTGCCATCAGTGTTAGCGGGAGAAATAAAGATACGCAGTATTTT
TRBV7-2,TRBJ1-5,TRBD1,.,16,CASSGGQGAPNQPQHF,TGTGCCAGCAGCGGTGGACAGGGGGCTCCCAATCAGCCCCAGCATTTT
TRBV11-2,TRBJ2-3,.,.,15,CASSLRTVSTDTQYF,TGTGCCAGCAGCTTACGAACGGTCTCCACAGATACGCAGTATTTT
TRBV20-1,TRBJ1-4,.,.,13,CSASYREDEKLFF,TGCAGTGCTAGTTACAGGGAAGATGAAAAACTGTTTTTT
TRBV10-2,TRBJ2-3,TRBD1,.,17,CASSGYRQGAMADTQYF,TGCGCCAGCAGCGGGTACAGACAGGGGGCTATGGCAGATACGCAGTATTTT
TRBV6-6,TRBJ1-2,.,.,15,CASSYSASQGSGYTF,TGTGCCAGCAGTTACTCGGCGTCGCAGGGAAGTGGCTACACCTTC
TRBV5-1,TRBJ1-1,TRBD1,.,18,CASSLARQGAGMITEAFF,TGCGCCAGCAGCTTGGCGAGACAGGGGGCCGGGATGATCACTGAAGCTTTCTTT
TRBV7-6,TRBJ2-7,TRBD2,.,15,CASSLFSSGSHEQYF,TGTGCCAGCAGCTTATTCTCTAGCGGGAGCCACGAGCAGTACTTC
TRBV4-2,TRBJ2-1,TRBD2,.,16,CASSQGGLAGYNEQFF,TGTGCCAGCAGCCAAGGAGGACTAGCGGGCTACAATGAGCAGTTCTTC
TRBV6-5,TRBJ1-3,.,.,13,CASSQASGNTIYF,TGTGCCAGCTCCCAGGCCTCTGGAAACACCATATATTTT
TRBV7-2,TRBJ2-4,.,.,18,CASSSTLSAGLAKNIQYF,TGTGCCAGCAGCTCGACCCTGAGCGCGGGTCTAGCCAAAAACATTCAGTACTTC
TRBV19,TRBJ2-3,TRBD2,.,16,CASSPQAGSSTDTQYF,TGTGCCAGTAGTCCGCAAGCGGGATCCAGCACAGATACGCAGTATTTT
TRBV7-8,TRBJ2-1,TRBD2,.,15,CASSDFAGASNEQFF,TGTGCCAGCAGCGACTTTGCGGGAGCTTCCAATGAGCAGTTCTTC
TRBV2,TRBJ1-1,.,few,14,CASSSGLTNTEAFF,TGTGCCAGCAGCTCGGGACTGACGAACACTGAAGCTTTCTTT
TRBV18,TRBJ1-2,.,.,13,CASSPTGREGYTF,TGTGCCAGCTCACCAACGGGTCGGGAGGGCTACACCTTC
TRBV20-1,TRBJ2-7,.,.,13,CSASSNRVYEQYF,TGCAGTGCTAGTTCGAACAGGGTTTACGAGCAGTACTTC